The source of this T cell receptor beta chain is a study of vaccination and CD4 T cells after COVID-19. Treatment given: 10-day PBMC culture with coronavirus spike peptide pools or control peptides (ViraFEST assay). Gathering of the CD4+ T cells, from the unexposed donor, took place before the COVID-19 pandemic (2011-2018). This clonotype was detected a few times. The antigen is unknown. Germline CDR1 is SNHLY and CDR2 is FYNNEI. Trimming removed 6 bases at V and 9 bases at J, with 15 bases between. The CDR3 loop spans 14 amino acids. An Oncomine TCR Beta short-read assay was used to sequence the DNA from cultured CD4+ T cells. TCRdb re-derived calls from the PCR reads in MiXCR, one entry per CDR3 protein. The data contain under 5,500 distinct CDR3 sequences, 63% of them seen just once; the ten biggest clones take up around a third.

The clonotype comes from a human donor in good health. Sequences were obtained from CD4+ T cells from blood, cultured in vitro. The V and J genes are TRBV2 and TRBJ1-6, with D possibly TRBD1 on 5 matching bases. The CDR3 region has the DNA TGTGCCAGCAGCGACGAAATGGGGGGTTCACCCCTCCACTTT. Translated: CASSDEMGGSPLHF. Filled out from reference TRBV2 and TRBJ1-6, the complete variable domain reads EPEVTQTPSHQVTQMGQEVILRCVPISNHLYFYWYRQILGQKVEFLVSFYNNEISEKSEIFDDQFSVERPDGSNFTLKIRSTKLEDSAMYFCASSDEMGGSPLHFGNGTRLTVT.